This T cell receptor beta chain was obtained from a study of shared clonotypes between healthy human individuals. Whole-study findings and limits: Donor clonotype sharing was expected to depend on sequencing depth.

Healthy and HIV-negative, the adult donors had no recent acute infections or vaccinations. V was pared by 5 bases and J by 6 bases, with 18 bases between. Germline V gene lookup returns CDR1 MNHEY and CDR2 SMNVEV (reference sequence). The CDR3 has 15 residues. Sequenced by immunoSEQ multiplex PCR; TCRdb stores in-frame clones only, minus some. Of about 1 million clones detected, approximately 68% appear once; the ten largest clones hold over 1.3%. As concerns this clone: Its antigen is not known.

This chain uses TRBV27 with TRBJ2-3; perhaps TRBD2 as D (6 bases). Sequenced: memory CD4+ T cells sorted from blood. Noted subset: CD45RA-negative fraction. The origin of this receptor is a man in his late teens or twenties in good health. CDR3 region: CASSPLRDSWDTQYF. DNA for the CDR3: TGTGCCAGCAGTCCACTCCGGGACTCATGGGATACGCAGTATTTT.